Below, 23 T cell receptor beta chains from the same sample are listed, as sequenced in a study of response to subunit inactivated influenza vaccine (dated by TCRdb to 2017 to 2018). Receptor libraries were prepared by RT-PCR. Reads for this sample came from an Illumina HiSeq 2500. TCRdb redid the processing of the public reads, applying fastp at Q25 and MiXCR, and retained in-frame beta chains. For every CDR3 protein sequence, its rows merge into one entry that carries the most common genes and DNA. This sample comprises 500,000 to 600,000 distinct CDR3 sequences, approximately 17% of them detected only once. 3% of the sample rests with the top ten. The source material was CD4+ T cells sorted from PBMCs, sampled approximately 25 months after vaccination. These receptors all come from a man aged 45 to 75 who received an inactivated influenza vaccine. Donor details come from another sample of the same person, matched by shared clones.

V is TRBV7-2 and J is TRBJ2-7; D is perhaps TRBD2 (5 bases). Germline CDR1 SGHTA, CDR2 FQGNSA. The CDR3 is made up of 14 amino acids. Trimming removed 1 base from V and 2 bases from J, with 9 bases in between. In nucleotides, the CDR3 is TGTGCCAGCAGCTTAGTGTGGGAGACCTACGAGCAGTACTTC. Its translation is CASSLVWETYEQYF.

This clonotype turned up a few times. The V call is TRBV29-1, the J call TRBJ1-1; 7 positions agree with TRBD1. The CDR3 runs 13 residues. Losses at the gene ends were 4 bases for V and 3 bases for J; bases not matched to a gene: 5. Germline CDR1 and CDR2: SQVTM and ANQGSEA. Here the CDR3 DNA reads TGCAGCGTTGTGGCGCAGGGGGACACTGAAGCTTTCTTT. Its protein product is CSVVAQGDTEAFF.

This clonotype was counted only a few times. The chain employs TRBV7-9 and TRBJ2-7; 9 bases map to TRBD1. Germline CDR1 reads SEHNR; CDR2 reads FQNEAQ (reference sequence). V lost 3 bases to trimming and J lost 6 bases; unmatched junction nucleotides: 3. This CDR3 has 13 residues. The CDR3 reads CASSFGTGPEQYF. In nucleotides, the CDR3 is TGTGCCAGCAGCTTTGGGACAGGGCCCGAGCAGTACTTC.

There are a few counts of this clonotype. The V and J genes are TRBV27 and TRBJ2-3; D possibly corresponds to TRBD1 (6 bases). The CDR3 runs to 15 residues. Trimming took off 2 bases at V and 6 bases at J, with 15 bases between the two ends. Germline V CDR1 and CDR2: MNHEY, SMNVEV (reference sequence). The CDR3 DNA follows: TGTGCCAGCAGTTTAGGACAGTTCGCCCGGGATACGCAGTATTTT. As protein: CASSLGQFARDTQYF.

This clonotype was recorded at least ten times. The V call is TRBV6-2 or TRBV6-3, the J call TRBJ1-1, with 9 bases that match TRBD1. The CDR3 spans 13 residues. Per the germline V gene, CDR1 is MNHEY and CDR2 is SVGEGT. The J segment lost 9 bases and the V segment lost 2 bases, leaving 4 bases of the junction unmatched. The CDR3 region has the DNA TGTGCCAGCAGTTACGCGGGACAGGGTAAAGCTTTCTTT. This gives the protein CASSYAGQGKAFF.

The V call is TRBV11-2, the J call TRBJ2-2, with 12 bases fitting TRBD1. Germline-derived CDR1 and CDR2 are SGHAT and FQNNGV. The CDR3 runs 20 residues. With 5 bases clipped from V and 3 bases from J, the junction kept 16 bases outside the gene matches. DNA of the CDR3: TGTGCCAGCAGCAAAATCGGGACAGGGGGCATAAGTGGTTACACCGGGGAGCTGTTTTTT. Translating gives CASSKIGTGGISGYTGELFF. Variable domain in full (rest from reference TRBV11-2 and TRBJ2-2): EAGVAQSPRYKIIEKRQSVAFWCNPISGHATLYWYQQILGQGPKLLIQFQNNGVVDDSQLPKDRFSAERLKGVDSTLKIQPAKLEDSAVYLCASSKIGTGGISGYTGELFFGEGSRLTVL.

This chain connects TRBV20-1 to TRBJ2-5; D may be TRBD2 (7 bases). Germline values: CDR1 DFQATT, CDR2 SNEGSKA (reference sequence). V lost 6 bases and J 5 bases, leaving 22 bases between the germline ends. The CDR3 loop spans 15 amino acids. The CDR3: CSAQMGGGLWETQYF. CDR3 bases: TGCAGTGCCCAGATGGGGGGGGGCCTTTGGGAGACCCAGTACTTC.

The rearrangement links TRBV5-1 to TRBJ2-1; tentatively, D is TRBD1 (9 bases). There are 16 residues in the CDR3. Trimming pared 4 bases from V and 7 bases from J, leaving 21 bases between. Germline loops: CDR1 SGHRS, CDR2 YFSETQ. DNA of the CDR3: TGCGCCAGCAGCCTGGATAATAGCGGGACAGGGAATGAGCAGTTCTTC. Its protein product is CASSLDNSGTGNEQFF. Looking up the rest from reference TRBV5-1 and TRBJ2-1 gives the full variable domain: KAGVTQTPRYLIKTRGQQVTLSCSPISGHRSVSWYQQTPGQGLQFLFEYFSETQRNKGNFPGRFSGRQFSNSRSEMNVSTLELGDSALYLCASSLDNSGTGNEQFFGPGTRLTVL.

This clonotype was seen many times. The rearrangement links TRBV6-2 or TRBV6-3 to TRBJ2-5; 8 bases map to TRBD2. The germline CDR1 and CDR2 sequences are MNHEY and SVGEGT. V was clipped by 6 bases and J by 3 bases; unmatched bases: 27. There are 21 residues in the CDR3. CDR3 region: CASSSSKLLGLVFPLEETQYF. The CDR3, as DNA: TGTGCCAGCAGCTCTTCTAAACTGTTGGGACTAGTGTTTCCCTTGGAAGAGACCCAGTACTTC.

The chain carries TRBV6-1 and TRBJ1-5, with 7 nucleotides matching TRBD1. Germline loops: CDR1 MNHNS, CDR2 SASEGT. V trimming: 5 bases; J trimming: 5 bases; junction bases outside the gene matches: 3. CDR3 size: 13 residues. The CDR3, as DNA: TGTGCCAGCAGTCGACAGGGCCATCAGCCCCAGCATTTT. Its protein product is CASSRQGHQPQHF.

In this sample, this clonotype turned up a few times. The chain employs TRBV20-1 and TRBJ2-3; weak D call: TRBD1 (6 bases). Germline CDR1 DFQATT, CDR2 SNEGSKA (reference sequence). The V end lost 2 bases, the J end lost 2 bases, and 20 bases lay between the germline ends. The length of the CDR3 is 17 residues. The CDR3 DNA reads TGCAGTGCTAGACTACGAGATTACAGGGCTTTCACAGATACGCAGTATTTT. This translates into CSARLRDYRAFTDTQYF.

The CDR3 sequence: CASSLESGAANYGYTF. The CDR3 DNA reads as TGTGCCAGCAGCTTAGAGTCTGGGGCCGCAAACTATGGCTACACCTTC. The chain couples TRBV7-2 to TRBJ1-2, with a tentative D call TRBD1 (5 bases). CDR1 is SGHTA and CDR2 is FQGNSA in the germline V gene. The CDR3 runs to 16 residues. The V and J ends lost 1 base and 2 bases respectively, with 14 bases between them.

This clonotype was observed a handful of times. V usage is TRBV12-3 or TRBV12-4 and J usage is TRBJ2-3, with TRBD1 matching 9 bases. The junction had 7 bases not matched to a gene; V was cut back by 3 bases and J by 0 bases. This CDR3 has 17 residues. CDR3 bases: TGTGCCAGCAGTTTGGGGACAGGGTGGACTAGCACAGATACGCAGTATTTT. It translates to CASSLGTGWTSTDTQYF.

The V gene is TRBV12-3 or TRBV12-4, the J gene TRBJ1-3; D gene unclear. The V end was cut by 3 bases, the J end by 5 bases, with 8 bases between. This CDR3 is 13 amino acids long. CDR3 loop: CASSLGSRNTIYF. In DNA, the CDR3 is TGTGCCAGCAGTTTGGGTTCCCGAAACACCATATATTTT.

This clonotype was observed a few times. The CDR3 loop reads CASSQEYSNQPQHF. The CDR3 DNA is TGTGCCAGCAGCCAAGAGTATAGCAATCAGCCCCAGCATTTT. J is TRBJ1-5 and V is TRBV3-1; D is ambiguous. The V end lost 0 bases, the J end lost 0 bases, and 3 bases lay between the germline ends. The CDR3 covers 14 residues. Germline-derived CDR1 and CDR2 are LGHDT and YNNKEL (reference sequence).

This clonotype has only a few counts. This sequence joins TRBV10-3 and TRBJ2-7; D unresolved. The CDR3 is 14 amino acids. Per germline, CDR1 ENHRY and CDR2 SYGVKD. V lost 5 bases and J lost 4, with 15 bases in between. The CDR3 DNA reads TGTGCCATCAGTCCCACAACGGCGGATTACGAGCAGTACTTC. As protein: CAISPTTADYEQYF.

The table lists this clonotype with many counts. V is TRBV12-3 or TRBV12-4 and J is TRBJ2-2; D is perhaps TRBD1 (5 bases). V lost 1 base and J lost 3, with 6 bases in between. This CDR3 region has 14 residues. CDR3 region: CASSLVQDTGELFF. The CDR3 DNA is TGTGCCAGCAGTTTAGTACAGGACACCGGGGAGCTGTTTTTT.

V and J are TRBV15 and TRBJ2-5; D unclear. V lost 3 bases and J 4 bases, leaving 9 bases between the germline ends. The germline V gene has CDR1 LNHNV and CDR2 YYDKDF (reference sequence). There are 13 residues in the CDR3. CDR3 sequence: CATSRANGETQYF. CDR3 nucleotide sequence: TGTGCCACCAGCAGGGCTAATGGAGAGACCCAGTACTTC.

This sequence joins TRBV7-6 and TRBJ2-5; D unclear. The CDR3 consists of 15 residues. V lost 0 bases and J 0 bases, leaving 8 bases between the germline ends. Germline CDR1 reads SGHVS; CDR2 reads FNYEAQ. The DNA of the CDR3 is TGTGCCAGCAGCTTAGCAGGGTGGGACCAAGAGACCCAGTACTTC. Amino acid sequence: CASSLAGWDQETQYF. The full variable domain, in which reference TRBV7-6 and TRBJ2-5 provide the parts outside the CDR3, is GAGVSQSPRYKVTKRGQDVALRCDPISGHVSLYWYRQALGQGPEFLTYFNYEAQQDKSGLPNDRFSAERPEGSISTLTIQRTEQRDSAMYRCASSLAGWDQETQYFGPGTRLLVL.

The rearrangement joins TRBV20-1 to TRBJ2-3, with TRBD2 identical over 11 bases. Germline V gene sequence: CDR1 DFQATT, CDR2 SNEGSKA (reference sequence). There are 13 residues in the CDR3. The V and J ends lost 5 bases and 5 bases, in that order; junction bases with no gene match: 3. This CDR3 is CSACSGREDTQYF. The CDR3 DNA follows: TGCAGTGCTTGTAGCGGGAGGGAAGATACGCAGTATTTT.

This clonotype has only a few counts. CDR3 sequence reads: CASSSGWEQYF. CDR3 DNA: TGTGCCAGCAGCTCTGGGTGGGAGCAGTACTTC. The chain uses TRBV7-8 and TRBJ2-7; no clear D. This CDR3 contains 11 residues. Germline V CDR1 and CDR2: SGHVS, FQNEAQ. The ends were cut back, 4 bases at V and 7 bases at J, with 8 bases in the middle.

Only a few counts were recorded for this clonotype. The rearrangement joins TRBV18 to TRBJ2-3; 7 bases map to TRBD1. Germline V gene sequence: CDR1 KGHSH, CDR2 LQKENI. Trimming removed 4 bases from V and 2 bases from J; junction bases left unmatched: 6. The CDR3 is 15 amino acids. As DNA, the CDR3 is TGTGCCAGCTCACAGGGACAGCCTAACACAGATACGCAGTATTTT. Amino acid sequence: CASSQGQPNTDTQYF.

This clonotype was recorded a few times. CDR3 coding DNA: TGTGCCAGCAGTTACTCGCCCCTCGGCGGGGGCGGCACAGATACGCAGTATTTT. This codes for CASSYSPLGGGGTDTQYF. V is TRBV6-2 or TRBV6-3 and J is TRBJ2-3, with TRBD2 as a possible D gene (7 bases). The CDR3 spans 18 residues. V was shortened by 0 bases and J by 1 base, with 17 bases between the two germline ends. The germline CDR1 and CDR2 sequences are MNHEY and SVGEGT.